The sequence of this TCR beta chain was determined in a study of blood T cells in healthy people across ages. CDR1 and CDR2 from the germline V gene are MDHEN and SYDVKM. This CDR3 is 19 amino acids long. Trimming cost V 3 bases and J 2 bases, with 26 bases left between them. A second PCR, run for 7 to 11 cycles, used a sample-barcoded 5' primer plus a J-beta primer mix. TCRdb passed the 5' RACE reads through MiXCR, listing each CDR3 protein once. The sample lists more than 800,000 distinct CDR3 sequences; more than 25% were seen once. The clonotype was recovered from a woman of 80 years or more in good health. The rearrangement uses TRBV28 and TRBJ2-7, with D possibly TRBD2 on 5 matching bases. Sequenced input: blood. CDR3 in amino acids: CASSFRGVGQLPITYEQYF. In nucleotides, the CDR3 is TGTGCCAGCAGTTTTCGGGGTGTAGGGCAACTACCGATTACCTACGAGCAGTACTTC. Using reference TRBV28 and TRBJ2-7 for the parts outside the CDR3, the full variable domain is DVKVTQSSRYLVKRTGEKVFLECVQDMDHENMFWYRQDPGLGLRLIYFSYDVKMKEKGDIPEGYSVSREKKERFSLILESASTNQTSMYLCASSFRGVGQLPITYEQYFGPGTRLTVT.